This T cell receptor beta chain was recovered during a study of cytomegalovirus exposure and HLA in healthy donors. Study summary: Early on, a data release was issued that held about 85 million unique TCRs from HLA-typed donors. Genetic ancestry analysis placed approximately 78% of the approximately 400 donors that were genotyped in the Caucasian-associated cluster.

Both 60 Vbeta primers and 13 Jbeta primers went into the PCR. Sequenced by immunoSEQ multiplex PCR; TCRdb stores in-frame clones only, minus some. This table holds under 85,000 clones, around 80% found once. V was shortened by 2 bases and J by 4 bases, with 15 bases between the two germline ends. This CDR3 region has 15 residues. Germline values: CDR1 SEHNR, CDR2 FQNEAQ (reference sequence). This chain joins TRBV7-9 and TRBJ2-7; D might be TRBD1 (6 bases). The sample comprised PBMCs. The TCR was taken from a woman aged 25 to 39 in good health and CMV-seronegative. The CDR3 reads CASSLYGGLTYEQYF. Here the CDR3 DNA reads TGTGCCAGCAGCTTATATGGGGGCCTCACTTACGAGCAGTACTTC. Based on the CDR3 plus reference TRBV7-9 and TRBJ2-7, the full variable domain is DTGVSQNPRHKITKRGQNVTFRCDPISEHNRLYWYRQTLGQGPEFLTYFQNEAQLEKSRLLSDRFSAERPKGSFSTLEIQRTEQGDSAMYLCASSLYGGLTYEQYFGPGTRLTVT.